The clone carrying this TCR beta chain was observed a single time. The data stem from a study of cytotoxic CD8 clonotypes in ibrutinib-treated CLL. Study in general: Patients gave response samples after a median about eleven months of treatment, range 6 to 36.

Trimming took 0 bases from V and 2 from J, leaving 6 bases between them. The CDR3 loop spans 14 amino acids. The germline CDR1 and CDR2 sequences are SGHNT and YENEEA. The data were produced by immunoSEQ multiplex PCR, yet TCRdb's version contains in-frame clones alone and is incomplete. Of some 17,000 clones in the sample, about 80% were seen once. The material was PBMCs, obtained before ibrutinib treatment. The chain recombines TRBV11-3 with TRBJ2-3; D not certain. This clonotype originated in a human donor with chronic lymphocytic leukemia. CDR3 amino acids: CASSLDPDTDTQYF. The CDR3 DNA sequence: TGTGCCAGCAGCTTAGATCCGGACACAGATACGCAGTATTTT.